The present TCR beta chain was sequenced within a study of cytomegalovirus exposure and HLA in healthy donors. Overall study findings and caveats: A missense DCLRE1C variant was associated with V- and J-gene trimming of TCR beta chains in a later analysis, and an independent cohort replicated the association.

The PCR had 60 Vbeta and 13 Jbeta primers. Generated by immunoSEQ multiplex PCR, the TCRdb table keeps only in-frame clones and is missing some. The sample has 150,000 to 200,000 clones; 77% are singletons. For this clone: The antigen is not known.

Germline CDR1 reads SGHDT; CDR2 reads YYEEEE. Trimming stripped 4 bases from V and 5 bases from J, with 11 bases between. The CDR3 contains 13 residues. Sequencing was done on a sample of PBMCs. The source of this sequence is a woman in her forties in good health and CMV-seropositive. The V call is TRBV5-6, the J call TRBJ2-3, with D possibly matching TRBD2 (7 bases). In DNA form, the CDR3 reads TGTGCCAGCAGCCGAGCGGGACAAGATACGCAGTATTTT. Its protein product is CASSRAGQDTQYF. Filled out from reference TRBV5-6 and TRBJ2-3, the complete variable domain reads DAGVTQSPTHLIKTRGQQVTLRCSPKSGHDTVSWYQQALGQGPQFIFQYYEEEERQRGNFPDRFSGHQFPNYSSELNVNALLLGDSALYLCASSRAGQDTQYFGPGTRLTVL.